The rows below give T cell receptor beta chains drawn from one sample of a study of T-cell reconstitution after alpha-beta-depleted transplantation in children. Each CDR3 protein gets one entry after TCRdb re-called the PCR reads with MiXCR. The sample comprises about 270,000 distinct CDR3 sequences, nearly 10% of which are singletons, and around 10% rests with the top ten. The sequences come from PBMCs from the stem cell graft donor, collected from the stem cell graft. Receptor source: a human donor who donated a stem cell graft to a child with SCID. The conserved cysteine and the conserved F or W are not part of the CDR3 here. A D gene is named only where the DNA matches it firmly. The size of a clone is reported for some rows only, either as once, few or many, or as a class for expanded clones.

>NA|TRBJ1-1|TRBV5-6|many
ASSLAGRIEAF
>TRBD1|TRBJ1-4|TRBV5-6|few
ASSLGGQVLF
>TRBD1|TRBJ1-6|TRBV7-8|NA
ASSLAAGTGVNSPLH
>NA|TRBJ2-7|TRBV18|NA
ASSPLASVSSYEQY
>NA|TRBJ2-7|TRBV7-9|NA
ASSTGTGSYEQY
>NA|TRBJ1-1|TRBV7-9|few
ASRLSHGNTEAF
>NA|TRBJ1-1|TRBV3-1|NA
ASSPRAGETEAF
>TRBD2|TRBJ2-1|TRBV7-3|NA
ASSLTLPSGKHNEQF
>NA|TRBJ2-7|TRBV20-1|NA
SATRDAITYEQY
>NA|TRBJ2-7|TRBV12-3/TRBV12-4|few
ASSLQGGSLEQY
>TRBD1|TRBJ2-7|TRBV5-1|NA
ASSLVWGQAVSEQY
>NA|TRBJ1-5|TRBV6-2/TRBV6-3|few
ASSQDTLNQPQH
>NA|TRBJ2-7|TRBV7-3|NA
ASSPHDTRGAEQY
>TRBD1|TRBJ1-2|TRBV2|many
ASSQGESGYT
>NA|TRBJ1-1|TRBV9|few
ASSAYRENTEAF
>NA|TRBJ2-3|TRBV5-4|NA
ASSPGTSTDTQY
>NA|TRBJ2-3|TRBV7-7|few
ASSRTGTGTTQY
>NA|TRBJ2-1|TRBV2|NA
ASSESVEQF
>NA|TRBJ2-5|TRBV12-3/TRBV12-4|few
ASSFGGRQETQY
>NA|TRBJ2-7|TRBV9|many
ASSVSAGTYEQY
>NA|TRBJ2-3|TRBV6-2/TRBV6-3|NA
ASSHLPLRGRTDTQY
>TRBD1|TRBJ2-2|TRBV10-3|many
AMSARQGNTGELF
>NA|TRBJ2-7|TRBV3-1|many
ASSQGLFAGPSEQY
>NA|TRBJ2-1|TRBV5-1|few
ASSSGSLGSEQF
>TRBD1|TRBJ2-2|TRBV27|many
ASREDRGPLPNTGELF
>NA|TRBJ2-2|TRBV5-1|NA
ASSFEGTGELF
>TRBD1|TRBJ2-7|TRBV20-1|few
SARAPRTGVNEQY
>TRBD2|TRBJ2-7|TRBV20-1|many
SAARLRGSEQY
>NA|TRBJ1-6|TRBV12-3/TRBV12-4|few
ASTKAYNSPLH
>NA|TRBJ1-2|TRBV20-1|NA
SARDNDNYGYT
>NA|TRBJ2-1|TRBV7-9|few
ASSFSQNNEQF
>NA|TRBJ2-1|TRBV15|many
ATSRDRADNEQF
>NA|TRBJ2-7|TRBV27|few
ASSSKVQGHEQY
>NA|TRBJ2-2|TRBV5-1|many
ASSFIRGDTGELF
>TRBD1|TRBJ2-1|TRBV5-1|few
ASSSRQGSEQF
>TRBD2|TRBJ2-3|TRBV7-9|few
ASSLQSGASTDTQY
>NA|TRBJ2-1|TRBV7-2|few
ASSLDGAIGAIEQF
>NA|TRBJ2-7|TRBV20-1|NA
SARARGPTYEQY
>NA|TRBJ2-7|TRBV5-5|NA
ASSLSSVSSYEQY
>TRBD2|TRBJ2-5|TRBV12-3/TRBV12-4|few
ASSFFLAGGPETQY
>NA|TRBJ2-2|TRBV4-1|NA
ASSQDRVPDTGELF
>TRBD2|TRBJ2-1|TRBV12-5|NA
ASGPAPTGTTNEQF
>NA|TRBJ2-2|TRBV12-3/TRBV12-4|NA
ASSYGELF
>NA|TRBJ2-1|TRBV9|many
ASNPRGAGESNEQF
>NA|TRBJ2-2|TRBV11-1|NA
ASSLEGLTGELF
>TRBD2|TRBJ2-1|TRBV4-1|few
ASTGGGYNEQF
>NA|TRBJ2-2|TRBV12-3/TRBV12-4|few
ASRPTGSGELF
>TRBD2|TRBJ2-1|TRBV6-5|NA
ASSSPAGGPGREQF